These 23 T cell receptor beta chains were all obtained from the same sample, sequenced in a study of blood T cell repertoires in COVID-19. Profiled with immunoSEQ multiplex PCR; TCRdb holds only in-frame clones, not every one. This repertoire shows 100,000 to 150,000 clones, roughly 83% found once; its top ten account for about 15%. Sequencing was done on a sample of peripheral blood. The origin of the receptors is a woman aged 50 to 60 with acute or convalescent COVID-19.

This rearrangement joins TRBV12-3 or TRBV12-4 to TRBJ1-1, with unresolved D. The CDR3 spans 13 residues. Trimming pared 6 bases from V and 3 bases from J, leaving 11 bases between. This CDR3 is CASSKARDTEAFF. As DNA, the CDR3 is TGTGCCAGCAGCAAGGCCCGGGACACTGAAGCTTTCTTT.

The V and J genes are TRBV7-9 and TRBJ2-7, with 12 bases that match TRBD2. Germline V gene lookup returns CDR1 SEHNR and CDR2 FQNEAQ (reference sequence). The CDR3 is 16 residues long. V was clipped by 1 base and J by 2 bases; unmatched bases: 3. The CDR3 protein is CASSLVLAGGTYEQYF. CDR3 DNA: TGTGCCAGCAGCTTAGTACTAGCGGGGGGAACCTACGAGCAGTACTTC.

Remarks on this clone: Distinct nucleotide sequences in the sample also encode this CDR3. The V call is TRBV3-1 (or the pseudogene TRBV3-2), the J call TRBJ1-2; TRBD1 matches 11 bases. The germline V gene has CDR1 LGHDT and CDR2 YNNKEL (reference sequence). The CDR3 runs 15 residues. J was trimmed by 4 bases and V by 4 bases; bases with no gene match: 5. CDR3 loop: CASSRSGQGGYGYTF. CDR3 sequence (DNA): TGTGCCAGCAGCCGGTCGGGACAGGGGGGCTATGGCTACACCTTC.

This sequence joins TRBV25-1 and TRBJ1-1; possible D gene TRBD1, 5 bases. Trimming shortened V by 1 base and J by 1 base, and 16 bases separated the two germline ends. Germline V gene sequence: CDR1 MGHDK, CDR2 SYGVNS. CDR3 length: 17 amino acids. The CDR3 spells CASSEWGRGRTNTEAFF. The CDR3 DNA sequence: TGTGCCAGCAGTGAATGGGGCCGTGGGAGGACGAACACTGAAGCTTTCTTT.

The V and J genes are TRBV3-1 (or the pseudogene TRBV3-2) and TRBJ1-6; tentatively, D is TRBD1 (6 bases). This CDR3 has 13 residues. Deletions cut 10 bases from V and 4 bases from J, with 11 bases between. Per the germline V gene, CDR1 is LGHDT and CDR2 is YNNKEL (reference sequence). The CDR3 nucleotides are TGTGCCACCGGGGACATTTATAATTCACCCCTCCACTTT. This sequence encodes CATGDIYNSPLHF.

This sequence joins TRBV5-1 and TRBJ1-5; possible D gene TRBD1, 5 bases. V lost 4 bases and J 6 bases, leaving 11 bases between the germline ends. CDR1 and CDR2 (germline): SGHRS, YFSETQ. The CDR3 totals 13 residues. The CDR3 nucleotides read TGCGCCAGCAGCGCGGACGGGGGTCAGCCCCAGCATTTT. Its translation is CASSADGGQPQHF.

The chain links TRBV27 to TRBJ1-4, with TRBD1 identical over 7 bases. CDR1 and CDR2 (germline): MNHEY, SMNVEV (reference sequence). With V trimmed by 0 bases and J by 3 bases, 10 bases remained unmatched. The CDR3 is 18 residues long. Here the CDR3 DNA reads TGTGCCAGCAGTTTATCAGGTGGAAGGGGGCGGCCTAATGAAAAACTGTTTTTT. Translation gives CASSLSGGRGRPNEKLFF.

The V and J genes are TRBV5-4 and TRBJ2-7, with 8 positions matching TRBD1. The junction had 16 bases not matched to a gene; V was cut back by 4 bases and J by 7 bases. The CDR3 sequence is 16 residues long. Germline loops: CDR1 SGHNT, CDR2 YYREEE (reference sequence). The CDR3 here is CASSMRDRGDFEEQYF. CDR3 DNA: TGTGCCAGCAGCATGAGAGACAGGGGAGATTTCGAAGAGCAGTACTTC. The full variable domain, with the rest looked up from reference TRBV5-4 and TRBJ2-7, is ETGVTQSPTHLIKTRGQQVTLRCSSQSGHNTVSWYQQALGQGPQFIFQYYREEENGRGNFPPRFSGLQFPNYSSELNVNALELDDSALYLCASSMRDRGDFEEQYFGPGTRLTVT.

The chain recombines TRBV18 with TRBJ1-1, with TRBD1 matching 7 bases. CDR1 is KGHSH and CDR2 is LQKENI in the germline V gene. The length of the CDR3 is 15 residues. With V trimmed by 0 bases and J by 3 bases, 4 bases remained unmatched. The CDR3 sequence is CASSPPLGGHTEAFF. In DNA, the CDR3 is TGTGCCAGCTCACCACCGTTAGGGGGCCACACTGAAGCTTTCTTT.

Only a few counts were recorded for this clone. Here the CDR3 DNA reads TGTGCCAGCAGCTCGGGACAGGGGGCGCGTGGCTACACCTTC. Protein product: CASSSGQGARGYTF. The V and J genes are TRBV11-1 and TRBJ1-2; TRBD1 aligns across 12 bases. Losses at the gene ends were 4 bases for V and 7 bases for J; bases not matched to a gene: 4. Germline loops: CDR1 SGHAT, CDR2 FQDESV (reference sequence). The CDR3 covers 14 residues.

This clone was seen once. CDR3 bases: TGTGCCAGCAGCCCCCTAGGACAGGGCAATTCACCCCTCCACTTT. As protein: CASSPLGQGNSPLHF. This rearrangement joins TRBV3-1 (or the pseudogene TRBV3-2) to TRBJ1-6, with 8 bases lining up with TRBD1. V lost 4 bases, J lost 7 bases, and 6 bases stayed unmatched. Germline CDR1 reads LGHDT; CDR2 reads YNNKEL (reference sequence). The CDR3 is made up of 15 amino acids.

The chain recombines TRBV19 with TRBJ1-2, with D maybe TRBD1 (5 bases). There are 13 residues in the CDR3. V lost 5 bases and J 6 bases, leaving 13 bases between the germline ends. The germline V gene encodes CDR1 LNHDA and CDR2 SQIVND (reference sequence). CDR3 protein: CASSEAGRDGYTF. DNA of the CDR3: TGTGCCAGTAGTGAGGCAGGGCGTGATGGCTACACCTTC.

The chain combines TRBV11-1 with TRBJ2-3; TRBD2 aligns across 9 bases. The V gene's germline CDR1 is SGHAT and CDR2 FQDESV (reference sequence). V was pared by 6 bases and J by 1 base, with 5 bases of the junction left unmatched. The CDR3 covers 15 residues. The CDR3 sequence: CASSSSGEGTDTQYF. In DNA, the CDR3 is TGTGCCAGCAGTTCTAGCGGGGAGGGCACAGATACGCAGTATTTT. The whole variable domain, filled in from reference TRBV11-1 and TRBJ2-3, reads EAEVAQSPRYKITEKSQAVAFWCDPISGHATLYWYRQILGQGPELLVQFQDESVVDDSQLPKDRFSAERLKGVDSTLKIQPAELGDSAMYLCASSSSGEGTDTQYFGPGTRLTVL.

The chain recombines TRBV10-3 with TRBJ1-2; D unclear. Trimming removed 4 bases from V and 2 bases from J, with 11 bases in between. CDR3 size: 14 residues. Germline lookup yields CDR1 ENHRY and CDR2 SYGVKD. The CDR3 protein is CAISAGSLNYGYTF. CDR3 nucleotides: TGTGCCATCAGTGCTGGCTCCCTCAACTATGGCTACACCTTC.

The rearrangement uses TRBV7-3 and TRBJ1-1; D is unclear. Germline V gene data show CDR1 as SGHTA and CDR2 as FQGTGA. The CDR3 runs to 13 residues. V dropped 2 bases and J dropped 1 base, with 5 bases sitting between them. CDR3 protein: CASSLRGNTEAFF. The CDR3 DNA sequence: TGTGCCAGCAGCTTACGAGGGAACACTGAAGCTTTCTTT.

The table lists this clone with a few counts. The chain combines TRBV6-1 with TRBJ2-2; D ambiguous. The V end lost 0 bases, the J end lost 4 bases, and 6 bases lay between the germline ends. The CDR3 has 14 residues. Germline assignment: CDR1 MNHNS and CDR2 SASEGT. The CDR3: CASSEARGTGELFF. The CDR3 DNA is TGTGCCAGCAGTGAAGCCCGAGGCACCGGGGAGCTGTTTTTT.

This chain links TRBV10-3 with TRBJ1-2; D is possibly TRBD1 (6 bases). Trimming removed 6 bases at V and 2 bases at J, with 16 bases between. The CDR3 extends over 15 amino acids. Per germline, CDR1 ENHRY and CDR2 SYGVKD. CDR3 sequence reads: CAISPGQVQNYGYTF. The CDR3 region has the DNA TGTGCCATCAGCCCGGGACAAGTCCAGAACTATGGCTACACCTTC.

This chain uses TRBV6-1 with TRBJ1-6, with 7 bases that match TRBD1. V lost 3 bases and J lost 8; bases outside the gene matches: 10. CDR1 MNHNS and CDR2 SASEGT come from the germline V gene. CDR3 length: 16 amino acids. This CDR3 is CASSELWDRGDSPLHF. Here the CDR3 DNA reads TGTGCCAGCAGTGAGTTGTGGGACAGAGGGGATTCACCCCTCCACTTT.

The rearrangement joins TRBV6-5 to TRBJ1-5; 8 bases are a match to TRBD1. CDR3 length: 15 amino acids. Per germline, CDR1 MNHEY and CDR2 SVGAGI. J gave up 6 bases and V 5 bases, and 9 bases lay outside the gene matches. CDR3 in amino acids: CASSPGQGAAQPQHF. As DNA, the CDR3 is TGTGCCAGCAGTCCCGGGCAGGGGGCGGCTCAGCCCCAGCATTTT.

The chain uses TRBV19 and TRBJ2-3, with TRBD2 identical over 7 bases. The CDR3 length is 14 residues. Germline V gene data show CDR1 as LNHDA and CDR2 as SQIVND (reference sequence). Unmatched junction bases numbered 8, after V lost 9 bases and J lost 2 bases. Here the CDR3 reads CASSYGGITDTQYF. For the CDR3, the DNA is TGTGCCAGCTCTTACGGGGGGATCACAGATACGCAGTATTTT. The complete variable domain, with remaining parts taken from reference TRBV19 and TRBJ2-3, reads DGGITQSPKYLFRKEGQNVTLSCEQNLNHDAMYWYRQDPGQGLRLIYYSQIVNDFQKGDIAEGYSVSREKKESFPLTVTSAQKNPTAFYLCASSYGGITDTQYFGPGTRLTVL.

The gene calls are TRBV7-6 and TRBJ2-3; 9 bases line up with TRBD1. Germline CDR1 reads SGHVS; CDR2 reads FNYEAQ. Trimming took 4 bases from V and 1 from J; bases not matched to a gene: 12. The CDR3 contains 18 residues. The CDR3 DNA reads as TGTGCCAGCAGCTGGGGACAGGGCTCTTCCTTACGCACAGATACGCAGTATTTT. Its translation is CASSWGQGSSLRTDTQYF.

Notes on this clone: Other DNA sequences in this specimen translate into the identical CDR3. The chain uses TRBV19 and TRBJ1-3, with 7 bases fitting TRBD1. The CDR3 length is 15 residues. CDR1 LNHDA and CDR2 SQIVND come from the germline V gene (reference sequence). After removal of 1 base from V and 4 bases from J, the junction contained 4 bases not matched to a gene. CDR3 DNA sequence: TGTGCCAGTAGTATAGCGACAGGGAGCGGAAACACCATATATTTT. Protein: CASSIATGSGNTIYF.

This clone was counted only a few times. The V and J genes are TRBV2 and TRBJ2-3; 8 bases match TRBD2. Germline trimming cut 2 bases from V and 5 bases from J; bases unmatched to any gene: 9. Germline CDR1 SNHLY, CDR2 FYNNEI. The CDR3 is 16 amino acids. The CDR3 sequence: CASSERGRGAGDTQYF. CDR3 bases: TGTGCCAGCAGTGAAAGAGGGCGGGGGGCCGGAGATACGCAGTATTTT.